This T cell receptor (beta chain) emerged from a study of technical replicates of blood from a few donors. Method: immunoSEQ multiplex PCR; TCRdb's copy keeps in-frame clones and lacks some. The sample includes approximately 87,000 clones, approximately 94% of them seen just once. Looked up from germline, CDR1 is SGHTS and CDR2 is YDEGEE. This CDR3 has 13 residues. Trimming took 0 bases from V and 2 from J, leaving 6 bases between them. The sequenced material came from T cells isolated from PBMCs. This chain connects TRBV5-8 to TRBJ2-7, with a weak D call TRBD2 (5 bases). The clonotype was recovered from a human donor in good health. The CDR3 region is CASSLGGTYEQYF. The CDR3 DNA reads TGTGCCAGCAGCTTGGGAGGGACCTACGAGCAGTACTTC.